Listed below are T cell receptor beta chains from one sample, sequenced in a study of shared clonotypes between healthy human individuals. The protocol was immunoSEQ multiplex PCR, while the TCRdb copy is restricted to in-frame clones and leaves out a portion. The top ten hold 1.5% to 2% of the sample, which has hundreds of thousands of clones, 74% seen once. Material: memory CD4+ T cells sorted from blood. All receptors derive from a woman aged 30 to 39 in good health. The CDR3 runs from the conserved cysteine through the conserved F or W. The D gene is left open where the match is weak. Not all rows give a size; the values are once, few, many and, for expanded clones, a class.

j_gene | v_gene | abundance | d_gene | CDR3nt | CDR3aa
TRBJ1-4 | TRBV7-7 | once | NA | TGTGCCAGCAGCCAACCCTGCTGGAGGAATGAAAAACTGTTTTTT | CASSQPCWRNEKLFF
TRBJ2-3 | TRBV9 | NA | NA | TGTGCCAGCAGCGTAGAGGTGTCGAGCACAGATACGCAGTATTTT | CASSVEVSSTDTQYF
TRBJ2-2 | TRBV27 | NA | TRBD1 | TGTGCCAGCAGTAGAATCCAGGGGGCGGGCACCGGGGAGCTGTTTTTT | CASSRIQGAGTGELFF
TRBJ2-6 | TRBV5-1 | NA | NA | TGCGCCAGCATGGGGGGACGGGGCTCTGGGGCCAACGTCCTGACTTTC | CASMGGRGSGANVLTF
TRBJ2-7 | TRBV6-1 | NA | TRBD1 | TGTGCCAGCTCGACGGGGGACAGGTCCTACGAGCAGTACTTC | CASSTGDRSYEQYF
TRBJ1-1 | TRBV18 | NA | NA | TGTGCCAGCTCACCGCGGACAGCAGACATGAACACTGAAGCTTTCTTT | CASSPRTADMNTEAFF
TRBJ2-6 | TRBV27 | NA | TRBD2 | TGTGCCAGCAGTTTTAGACCCGCACTAGCGGGAGGGTCGGCTGGGGCCAACGTCCTGACTTTC | CASSFRPALAGGSAGANVLTF
TRBJ2-7 | TRBV18 | NA | TRBD1 | TGTGCCAGCTCACCACCGGGACAGGGGACCTACGAGCAGTACTTC | CASSPPGQGTYEQYF
TRBJ2-3 | TRBV5-1 | NA | TRBD2 | TGCGCCAGCAGAAGCTTAGCGGGGGGCACAGATACGCAGTATTTT | CASRSLAGGTDTQYF
TRBJ2-1 | TRBV7-2 | NA | TRBD2 | TGTGCCAGCAGCTTCCTAGCGGGACCAATGAATGAGCAGTTCTTC | CASSFLAGPMNEQFF
TRBJ2-7 | TRBV4-1 | once | TRBD2 | TGCGCCAGCAGCCAAGATACGGAAACTAGCGGGAGACGCTACGAGCAGTACTTC | CASSQDTETSGRRYEQYF
TRBJ2-3 | TRBV2 | NA | TRBD2 | TGTGCCAGCAGTGAATGGGTAGCGGGGAGCACAGATACGCAGTATTTT | CASSEWVAGSTDTQYF
TRBJ1-5 | TRBV18 | NA | NA | TGTGCCAGCTCGGCCGACAGTTCTAATCAGCCCCAGCATTTT | CASSADSSNQPQHF
TRBJ2-1 | TRBV19 | NA | NA | TGTGCCAGTACTAGTCGGGCGGGAAGCTCCTACAATGAGCAGTTCTTC | CASTSRAGSSYNEQFF
TRBJ2-4 | TRBV28 | NA | TRBD2 | TGTGCCAGCAGTTTTTCTCTAGCGGACCCTTATGGCAAAAACATTCAGTACTTC | CASSFSLADPYGKNIQYF
TRBJ1-1 | TRBV6-1 | NA | NA | TGTGCCAGCAGAGACGTTAGCGAAGCTTTCTTT | CASRDVSEAFF
TRBJ2-7 | TRBV6-1 | NA | NA | TGTGCCAGCAGTGAAGTTGAGGGGTCCTACGAGCAGTACTTC | CASSEVEGSYEQYF
TRBJ2-3 | TRBV5-5 | NA | NA | TGTGCCAGCAGCTTTAGCGGGCAGGGGGATACGCAGTATTTT | CASSFSGQGDTQYF
TRBJ2-2 | TRBV6-4 | NA | TRBD2 | TGTGCCAGCAGTGCTAGCGGGAGAAGGGAGCTGTTTTTT | CASSASGRRELFF
TRBJ1-2 | TRBV30 | NA | NA | TGTGCCTGGAGTGGTCAGGGGTATGGCTACACCTTC | CAWSGQGYGYTF
TRBJ1-2 | TRBV28 | NA | NA | TGTGCCAGCAGTGAGGGACACTCGGGGGTAGATGGCTACACCTTC | CASSEGHSGVDGYTF
TRBJ2-1 | TRBV5-1 | NA | NA | TGCGCCAGCAGCTTGGCCGTACGGGAGCCCCTAGAAGAGCAGTTCTTC | CASSLAVREPLEEQFF
TRBJ1-5 | TRBV28 | few | TRBD1 | TGTGCCAGCACCCAGAGACAGGGGACTCAGCCCCAGCATTTT | CASTQRQGTQPQHF
TRBJ2-5 | TRBV6-1 | NA | NA | TGTGCCAGCAGTAGACTAGTTCAAGAGACCCAGTACTTC | CASSRLVQETQYF
TRBJ1-2 | TRBV28 | few | NA | TGTGCCAGCAGTTCCCCGGGAGGGAATGGCTACACCTTC | CASSSPGGNGYTF
TRBJ2-3 | TRBV10-3 | NA | NA | TGTGCCATCAGCGGAATCACAGATACGCAGTATTTT | CAISGITDTQYF
TRBJ2-7 | TRBV5-1 | once | NA | TGCGCCAGCAGCTTGGCCGGTCAGGCCATAGGGGCTACAAGTTACGAGCAGTACTTC | CASSLAGQAIGATSYEQYF
TRBJ1-1 | TRBV19 | NA | NA | TGTGCCAGTAGCCGAACCGGGGAGAACACTGAAGCTTTCTTT | CASSRTGENTEAFF
TRBJ1-2 | TRBV30 | NA | NA | TGTGCCTGGAACTTTGGGGGAAGCTATGGCTACACCTTC | CAWNFGGSYGYTF
TRBJ2-7 | TRBV20-1 | NA | NA | TGCAGTGCTAGTTCACATTACGAGCAGTACTTC | CSASSHYEQYF
TRBJ1-1 | TRBV29-1 | NA | NA | TGCAGCGTTGACGAACATCGAGGCACTGAAGCTTTCTTT | CSVDEHRGTEAFF
TRBJ2-3 | TRBV11-2 | NA | NA | TGTGCCAGCAGCCCCGGGGCAGGGGCCACAGATACGCAGTATTTT | CASSPGAGATDTQYF
TRBJ1-1 | TRBV2 | once | NA | TGTGCCAGCCGAGTGGCAATGGGGACCGAAGCTTTCTTT | CASRVAMGTEAFF
TRBJ2-3 | TRBV2 | NA | TRBD1 | TGTGCCAGCAGTTCCTCGGGGACAGGGGGCACAAGCACAGATACGCAGTATTTT | CASSSSGTGGTSTDTQYF
TRBJ2-2 | TRBV12-5 | NA | TRBD2 | TGTGCTAGTGGTTTCAGAGCGGGTTTAGCGGGAGGGGACACCGGGGAGCTGTTTTTT | CASGFRAGLAGGDTGELFF
TRBJ1-2 | TRBV11-2 | NA | TRBD1 | TGTGCCAGCAGCTTAGGCAGGGGGACTGGCTACACCTTC | CASSLGRGTGYTF
TRBJ2-5 | TRBV6-5 | NA | TRBD2 | TGTGCCAGCAGTTCGGGACTAGCTGGGGAGACCCAGTACTTC | CASSSGLAGETQYF
TRBJ1-5 | TRBV7-2 | few | NA | TGTGCCAGCAGCATGGCGGCGGGCGGCTATAGCAATCAGCCCCAGCATTTT | CASSMAAGGYSNQPQHF
TRBJ1-4 | TRBV19 | NA | NA | TGTGCCAGTAGTTTCCCTACGTTCCGAGGTGGCGAAAAACTGTTTTTT | CASSFPTFRGGEKLFF